This T cell receptor beta chain originates from a study of tumor-infiltrating lymphocytes in primary liver carcinoma (dated by TCRdb to about 2017). With respect to the entire study: Hepatocellular carcinoma (four) or combined HCC and intrahepatic cholangiocarcinoma (one) was present in the five patients, who were three men and two women aged 30 to 69 years. For each liver tumor, the study sampled five regions along with adjacent normal tissue and blood, and applied TCRbeta repertoire sequencing, expression microarrays and whole-exome sequencing. Each sample produced about 3.65 to 8 million productive TCRbeta reads, and read depth showed no significant difference between tissue types. The five patients had tumors of stage T1-T3 N0M0, with maximum diameters ranging from roughly 4.2 to 11 cm. A total of approximately 35 specimens from 5 patients underwent TCRbeta repertoire sequencing, comprising roughly 25 tumor regions, 5 adjacent noncancerous liver tissues and 5 peripheral blood samples. Technical replicate repertoires showed high reproducibility, with mean shared-clone rates around 0.9 and correlation coefficients above 0.95. Agilent mRNA microarray profiling was performed on the approximately 25 tumor region samples to relate TCRbeta repertoire diversity to the local molecular phenotype.

Inclusive of the bounding cysteine and phenylalanine, the CDR3 is 13 residues long. The sequence is cut down to CDR3 DNA, 39 bases in frame from base 1. Looking up the germline V gene yields CDR1 MDHEN and CDR2 SYDVKM. Study-wide findings and limitations: The top 250 clones accounted for a significantly greater share of the repertoire in tumors than in blood (p = 0.039). Only the TCR beta chain was sequenced, which likely underestimates true repertoire diversity because unpaired alpha chains were not captured. Repertoire overlap was higher between tumor regions (mean approximately 36%) than tumor-adjacent (approximately 17%) or tumor-blood (approximately 14%) pairs, consistent with antigen-driven expansion. Because the samples were bulk and unsorted, CD4+ and CD8+ T cell repertoires could not be compared. Only roughly 7-24% of top clones appeared in all five regions of a tumor, which suggests that tumor-infiltrating T cells are spatially heterogeneous. The study included only five patients, and the authors note findings should be validated in a larger study.

This clonotype was detected only once. Its cognate antigen has yet to be identified. Sequence at one end of the junction differs from germline and may be a read error. TCRbeta-specific cDNA was reverse-transcribed from 500 ng total RNA using a constant-region primer and ProtoScript II reverse transcriptase. Three nested multiplex PCR rounds, following a slightly modified ARM-PCR procedure, were used to build the TCRbeta libraries. Each of the first two PCR rounds ran for approximately 9 cycles and used multiplex TRBV1-TRBV30 forward primers together with a Cbeta reverse primer. A final 25-cycle PCR with Deep VentR polymerase added sample barcodes and Illumina adapters. Amplicons of 200-500 bp were gel-purified with a QIAquick gel extraction kit before sequencing. The TCRbeta amplicons were sequenced with 250-bp paired-end reads on an Illumina HiSeq 2500. On the authors' methods: Trimmomatic v0.33 was used to quality-trim the reads, and FLASH v1.2.11 was used to merge paired reads so that full CDR3 sequences could be recovered. MiGEC v1.2.1b assigned V, D and J germline segments to the rearranged TCRbeta sequences. Clonotype statistics and Shannon-Wiener diversity indices were calculated with VDJtools v1.0.0. To cut down on sampling bias, every analysis after diversity analysis relied on just the 250 most abundant clonotypes from each sample. TCRdb reprocessing: public reads trimmed at Q25 with fastp, clones called with MiXCR, in-frame beta chains kept. Rows with a matching CDR3 protein are joined into one entry that keeps the most common DNA and genes. Clone size and V and J calls follow TCRdb, not the original study. For this sample there are about 64,000 distinct CDR3 sequences; about two thirds appear just once. Together, the top ten hold around 44% of the sample.

Without any cell sorting, total RNA and DNA were extracted together from around 20-30 mg of bulk tissue using the AllPrep DNA/RNA mini kit. Roughly five patients with histopathologically diagnosed primary liver carcinoma underwent surgical resection in China between November 2015 and 2016. At the time of sampling, the patients were treatment-naive and had chronic HBV infection. Five spatially separated regions were sampled from each tumor: the superior, inferior, left-lateral and right-lateral poles, plus the tumor centre. According to histology, viable tumor cells made up more than 80% of every tumor sample. Each fresh piece of tumor and adjacent tissue was cut in two, with one half stored in RNAlater at -80 degrees C and the other half sent for histology.

The rearrangement combines TRBV28 with TRBJ1-6; matching of 5 bases hints at TRBD1 as the D gene. The material sequenced was liver tumor tissue from sampling region 4. This sample's cell subset or site label indicates: tumor region T4, right-lateral pole. The receptor was isolated from a man aged 35-49 years with primary liver carcinoma and hepatitis B virus infection. The bases are TGTGTCAGCAGTTCGGGGGGAAATTCACCCCTCCACTTT. It encodes CVSSSGGNSPLHF.